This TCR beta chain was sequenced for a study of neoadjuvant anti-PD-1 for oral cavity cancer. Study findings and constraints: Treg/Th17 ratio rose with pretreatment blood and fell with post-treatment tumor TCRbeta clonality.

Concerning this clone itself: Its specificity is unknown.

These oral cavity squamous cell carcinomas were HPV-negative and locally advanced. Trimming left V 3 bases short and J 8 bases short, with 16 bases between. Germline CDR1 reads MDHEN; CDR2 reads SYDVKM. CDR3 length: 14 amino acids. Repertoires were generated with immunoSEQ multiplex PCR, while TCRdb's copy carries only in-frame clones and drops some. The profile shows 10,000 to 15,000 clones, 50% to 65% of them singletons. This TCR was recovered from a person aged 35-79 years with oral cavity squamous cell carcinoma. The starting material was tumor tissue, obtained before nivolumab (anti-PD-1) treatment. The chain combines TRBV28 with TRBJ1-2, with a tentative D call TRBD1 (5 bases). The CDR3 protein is CASSLRGRTSGYTF. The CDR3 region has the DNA TGTGCCAGCAGTTTGAGGGGACGGACGAGCGGCTACACCTTC.